Described below is a single TCR beta chain sequence and its context. The CDR3 sequence is 13 residues long. The V end lost 5 bases, the J end lost 0 bases, and 8 bases lay between the germline ends. Germline V gene sequence: CDR1 SGHNT, CDR2 YENEEA. TCRdb re-derived calls from the 5' RACE reads in MiXCR, one entry per CDR3 protein. This table holds 55,000 to 80,000 distinct CDR3 sequences, about 20% found once. Sequences were obtained from memory CD4+ T cells sorted from a lymph node. Regarding subset: memory CD4+ T cells, CD4+CD45RO+CD25-. The source is a female donor with breast cancer. This chain joins TRBV11-3 and TRBJ2-7; no reliable D call. For the CDR3, the DNA is TGTGCCAGCAGCCTAGTATTCTCCTACGAGCAGTACTTC. This codes for CASSLVFSYEQYF. Based on the CDR3 plus reference TRBV11-3 and TRBJ2-7, the full variable domain is EAGVVQSPRYKIIEKKQPVAFWCNPISGHNTLYWYLQNLGQGPELLIRYENEEAVDDSQLPKDRFSAERLKGVDSTLKIQPAELGDSAVYLCASSLVFSYEQYFGPGTRLTVT.